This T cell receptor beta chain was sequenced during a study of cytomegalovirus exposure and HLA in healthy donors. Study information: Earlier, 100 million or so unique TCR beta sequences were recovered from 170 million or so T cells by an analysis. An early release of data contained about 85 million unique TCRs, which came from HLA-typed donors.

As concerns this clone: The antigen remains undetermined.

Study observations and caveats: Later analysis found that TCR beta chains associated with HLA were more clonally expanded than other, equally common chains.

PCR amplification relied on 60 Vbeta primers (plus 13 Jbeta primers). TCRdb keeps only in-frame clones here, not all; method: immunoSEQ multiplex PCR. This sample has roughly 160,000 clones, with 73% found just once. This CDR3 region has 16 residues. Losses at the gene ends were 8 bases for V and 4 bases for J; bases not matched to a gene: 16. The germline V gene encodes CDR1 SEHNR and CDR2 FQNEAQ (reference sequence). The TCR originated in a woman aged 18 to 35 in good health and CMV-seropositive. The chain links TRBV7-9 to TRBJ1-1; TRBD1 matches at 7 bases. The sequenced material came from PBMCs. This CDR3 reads CASGIRQGSGATEAFF. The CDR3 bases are TGTGCCAGCGGAATACGACAGGGTTCGGGCGCCACTGAAGCTTTCTTT.